This TCR beta chain is from a study of siplizumab effects on memory and regulatory T cells. Assay: immunoSEQ multiplex PCR; the TCRdb copy retains only in-frame clones and omits some. Found here are approximately 100,000 clones, about 91% of them singletons; the top ten hold under 0.75%. This receptor was obtained from a human donor in good health. The sequenced material came from Tregs sorted from blood.

CDR3 coding DNA: TGTGCCAGCAGCAAACAGACACTGAACACTGAAGCTTTCTTT. Encoded protein: CASSKQTLNTEAFF. The V and J genes are TRBV21-1 and TRBJ1-1; TRBD1 is the table's D call and was not checked against the DNA. TRBV21-1 is described as a pseudogene. This CDR3 has 14 amino acids.